A single sample is the source of the 22 T cell receptor beta chains below, sequenced in a study of identical twins (dated by TCRdb to 2016 to 2017). The library relied on 5' RACE. Sequenced on an Illumina HiSeq 2000. Using fastp at Q25 and MiXCR, TCRdb reprocessed the public reads and kept productive beta chains. One record per CDR3 amino acid sequence lists the most common genes and DNA. The sample profile shows more than 650,000 distinct CDR3 sequences; around 5.7% of them were found once. Of the sample, approximately 2% is held by the ten largest clones. The sample was naive T cells sorted from blood. The meaning of the sample's cell subset or site label: cells isolated with a human naive T-cell isolation kit. Receptors originate from a man aged 18 to 30 in good health.

At least ten counts were recorded for this clonotype. The DNA of the CDR3 is TGCAGTGCTAGCCGGGACTTCCTATACTACAATGAGCAGTTCTTC. It is translated as CSASRDFLYYNEQFF. The chain has TRBV20-1 and TRBJ2-1; maybe TRBD2 (6 bases). V was shortened by 3 bases and J by 3 bases, with 15 bases between the two germline ends. Germline lookup yields CDR1 DFQATT and CDR2 SNEGSKA (reference sequence). The CDR3 contains 15 residues.

At least ten counts were recorded for this clonotype. The chain has TRBV12-3 or TRBV12-4 and TRBJ2-3; 7 positions agree with TRBD2. This CDR3 comprises 17 residues. The ends lost 3 bases at V and 3 bases at J; junction bases unmatched: 12. The CDR3 region is CASSLRFGGSRTDTQYF. The CDR3 DNA reads as TGTGCCAGCAGTTTGAGATTTGGCGGGAGCCGGACAGATACGCAGTATTTT.

This clonotype was recorded once. The chain carries TRBV19 and TRBJ2-1; 12 positions agree with TRBD2. CDR3 length equals 14 residues. Trimming cost V 8 bases and J 5 bases; bases outside gene matches: 4. Germline CDR1 LNHDA, CDR2 SQIVND (reference sequence). The CDR3 DNA reads as TGTGCCAGTTCGACTAGCGGGAGACACAATGAGCAGTTCTTC. Its protein product is CASSTSGRHNEQFF.

This clonotype was counted at least ten times. The rearrangement uses TRBV12-5 and TRBJ2-1; D call uncertain. V was clipped by 3 bases and J by 8 bases, with 11 bases between them. The CDR3 totals 13 residues. CDR1 LGHNT and CDR2 FRNRAP come from the germline V gene. This CDR3 is CASGFYGLDEQFF. The CDR3, as DNA: TGTGCTAGTGGTTTTTACGGGTTGGATGAGCAGTTCTTC.

This clonotype has ten or more counts. This sequence joins TRBV29-1 and TRBJ2-1; D remains ambiguous. Trimming took 4 bases from V and 1 from J, leaving 11 bases between them. The germline gives CDR1 SQVTM, CDR2 ANQGSEA. CDR3 length: 14 amino acids. The CDR3 protein is CSVALLKSYNEQFF. The DNA for the CDR3 is TGCAGCGTTGCCCTACTGAAATCCTACAATGAGCAGTTCTTC.

In regard to this clonotype: A much larger clone lies one base from this, so it may be a read error. The chain joins TRBV25-1 to TRBJ2-5; D gene uncertain. Germline loops: CDR1 MGHDK, CDR2 SYGVNS. The CDR3 extends over 13 amino acids. Trimming shortened V by 5 bases and J by 3 bases, and 10 bases separated the two germline ends. Here the CDR3 reads CASSRAGKETQYF. The CDR3 nucleotides read TGTGCCAGCAGTCGGGCTGGCAAAGAGACCCAGTACTTC.

This clonotype was detected many times. This chain links TRBV28 with TRBJ2-7; no clear D. Trimming cost V 5 bases and J 2 bases, with 16 bases left between them. The CDR3 totals 15 residues. Germline CDR1 is MDHEN and CDR2 is SYDVKM. CDR3 amino acids: CASSPPGYRTYEQYF. The CDR3 DNA is TGTGCCAGCAGTCCTCCCGGGTACCGGACCTACGAGCAGTACTTC.

This clonotype was counted between two and nine times. The chain is built from TRBV20-1 and TRBJ1-2, with D uncertain. This CDR3 has 13 residues. Trimming removed 2 bases at V and 2 bases at J, with 9 bases between. Germline V lookup: CDR1 DFQATT, CDR2 SNEGSKA (reference sequence). The CDR3 DNA follows: TGCAGTGCTAGATTGGGTCTAAACTATGGCTACACCTTC. This translates into CSARLGLNYGYTF.

The V call is TRBV12-3 or TRBV12-4, the J call TRBJ2-1; tentatively, D is TRBD1 or TRBD2 (7 bases each). The CDR3 covers 16 residues. The V end was cut by 3 bases, the J end by 7 bases, with 19 bases between. The CDR3 sequence is CASSLSRGGVGNEQFF. The CDR3 DNA sequence: TGTGCCAGCAGTTTGTCCAGGGGGGGAGTAGGTAATGAGCAGTTCTTC.

In this sample, this clonotype turned up many times. This sequence joins TRBV5-6 and TRBJ2-7, with D possibly being TRBD1 (5 bases). The CDR3 sequence is 14 residues long. Germline lookup yields CDR1 SGHDT and CDR2 YYEEEE. The V and J ends lost 5 bases and 3 bases respectively, with 15 bases between them. Here the CDR3 DNA reads TGTGCCAGCAGTCCCTCAGGGCATCTCTACGAGCAGTACTTC. It specifies CASSPSGHLYEQYF.

This clonotype showed up many times. J is TRBJ2-2 and V is TRBV6-1; D is uncertain. V dropped 10 bases and J dropped 7 bases, with 19 bases sitting between them. This CDR3 contains 14 residues. The germline gives CDR1 MNHNS, CDR2 SASEGT. The CDR3 DNA is TGTGCCACCCCGTCTGACCTTTCTGGCGGGGAGCTGTTTTTT. It is translated as CATPSDLSGGELFF.

This clonotype has only a few counts. V gene TRBV5-1 combines with J gene TRBJ2-2; D is unclear. CDR3 length: 14 residues. Looked up from germline, CDR1 is SGHRS and CDR2 is YFSETQ. V was pared by 4 bases and J by 5 bases, with 12 bases between. The CDR3 DNA reads as TGCGCCAGCAGCGAGTTCTGGGCGACCGGGGAGCTGTTTTTT. Translated, it gives CASSEFWATGELFF.

At least ten counts were recorded for this clonotype. The rearrangement uses TRBV30 and TRBJ2-7, with a possible D match to TRBD1 (7 bases). Trimming cost V 0 bases and J 5 bases, with 14 bases left between them. The CDR3 is 14 amino acids. CDR1 is GTSNPN and CDR2 is SVGIG in the germline V gene (reference sequence). The CDR3 DNA reads as TGTGCCTGGAGTGTACATAGCAGGGGGGACGAGCAGTACGTC. Protein sequence: CAWSVHSRGDEQYV.

This clonotype was picked up many times. This rearrangement joins TRBV7-9 to TRBJ2-1; 8 bases are a match to TRBD2. This CDR3 has 14 amino acids. The germline V gene encodes CDR1 SEHNR and CDR2 FQNEAQ (reference sequence). V was pared by 4 bases and J by 7 bases, with 6 bases of the junction left unmatched. The CDR3 spells CASSSSGPLNEQFF. The CDR3 DNA reads TGTGCCAGCAGCTCTAGCGGGCCACTAAATGAGCAGTTCTTC.

This clonotype was seen at least ten times. The CDR3 here is CSARNAEQFF. The CDR3 nucleotides read TGCAGTGCTAGAAACGCTGAGCAGTTCTTC. This chain links TRBV20-1 with TRBJ2-1; D is unresolved. Trimming stripped 2 bases from V and 9 bases from J, with 5 bases between. The CDR3 is 10 amino acids. Germline CDR1 and CDR2: DFQATT and SNEGSKA (reference sequence).

This clonotype was seen repeatedly, ten times or more. The CDR3 DNA reads TGCAGCGTTGGACAGAAAATCCAAGAGACCCAGTACTTC. Its translation: CSVGQKIQETQYF. V gene TRBV29-1 combines with J gene TRBJ2-5, with a weak D call TRBD1 (5 bases). This CDR3 is built from 13 residues. Germline lookup yields CDR1 SQVTM and CDR2 ANQGSEA. V was pared by 4 bases and J by 1 base, with 10 bases between.

This clonotype was found many times. The chain links TRBV14 to TRBJ2-1; D ambiguous. Germline CDR1 SGHDN, CDR2 FVKESK. V lost 4 bases and J 9 bases, leaving 10 bases between the germline ends. The CDR3 length is 12 residues. The CDR3 nucleotides are TGTGCCAGCAGCCCCGCCCGCACTGAGCAGTTCTTC. Its translation is CASSPARTEQFF.

This clonotype occurred a few times. A junction end diverges from the germline sequence, so it may reflect a read error. The chain uses TRBV5-1 and TRBJ2-7; TRBD1 agrees at 8 bases. This CDR3 is built from 13 residues. The germline V gene has CDR1 SGHRS and CDR2 YFSETQ. CDR3 region: CASSLDRDNEQYF. As DNA, the CDR3 is TGCGCCAGCAGTTTGGACAGGGATAACGAGCAGTACTTC.

The table lists this clonotype with a few counts. The chain uses TRBV19 and TRBJ1-6; the D is unclear. V was pared by 5 bases and J by 7 bases, with 9 bases between. Germline V lookup: CDR1 LNHDA, CDR2 SQIVND (reference sequence). There are 13 residues in the CDR3. The CDR3 sequence: CASSASGNSPLHF. In DNA form, the CDR3 reads TGTGCCAGTAGTGCGAGTGGGAATTCACCCCTCCACTTT.

The sample holds a few counts of this clonotype. V gene TRBV29-1 combines with J gene TRBJ2-7; D remains unclear. CDR3 length: 12 amino acids. The V end lost 6 bases, the J end lost 2 bases, and 11 bases lay between the germline ends. CDR1 is SQVTM and CDR2 is ANQGSEA in the germline V gene. The CDR3 DNA is TGCAGCGTCTGGAAGGCTACCTACGAGCAGTACTTC. Its protein product is CSVWKATYEQYF.

With regard to this clonotype: A much larger clone differs by one base, so this may be a read error. Given the absence of the conserved phenylalanine or tryptophan at the CDR3 end, a read error is likely. This chain links TRBV5-4 with TRBJ1-2; 7 positions agree with TRBD1. V dropped 1 base and J dropped 4; count of bases not matched to a gene: 7. The CDR3 length is 15 residues. Per germline, CDR1 SGHNT and CDR2 YYREEE (reference sequence). CDR3 coding DNA: TGTGCCAGCAGCTTGTTAGGGACAGTGGCCTATGGCTACACCTAC. Translation gives CASSLLGTVAYGYTY.

This chain connects TRBV27 to TRBJ2-7, with TRBD2 matching 10 bases. Trimming cost V 3 bases and J 5 bases; bases outside gene matches: 10. This CDR3 comprises 16 residues. Per germline, CDR1 MNHEY and CDR2 SMNVEV (reference sequence). CDR3 sequence reads: CASSFMLAGVPHEQYF. In nucleotides, the CDR3 is TGTGCCAGCAGTTTCATGCTAGCGGGAGTTCCTCACGAGCAGTACTTC.